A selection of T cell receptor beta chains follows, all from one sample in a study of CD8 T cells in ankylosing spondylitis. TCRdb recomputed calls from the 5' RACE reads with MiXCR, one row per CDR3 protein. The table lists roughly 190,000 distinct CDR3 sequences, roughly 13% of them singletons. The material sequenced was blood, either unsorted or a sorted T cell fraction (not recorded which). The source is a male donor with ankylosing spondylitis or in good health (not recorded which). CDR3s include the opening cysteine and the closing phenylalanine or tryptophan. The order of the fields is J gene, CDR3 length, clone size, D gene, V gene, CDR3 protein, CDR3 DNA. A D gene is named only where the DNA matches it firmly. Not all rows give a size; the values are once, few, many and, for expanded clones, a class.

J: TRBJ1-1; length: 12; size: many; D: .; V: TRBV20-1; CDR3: CSAGRGVTEAFF; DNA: TGCAGTGCCGGGCGGGGGGTAACTGAAGCTTTCTTT
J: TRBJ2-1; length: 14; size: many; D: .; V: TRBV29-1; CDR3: CSVAPLGPYNEQFF; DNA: TGCAGCGTTGCCCCCCTAGGACCCTACAATGAGCAGTTCTTC
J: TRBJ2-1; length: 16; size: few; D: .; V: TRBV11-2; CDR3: CASSLLGGSVYNEQFF; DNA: TGTGCCAGCAGCTTGCTTGGGGGGTCAGTGTACAATGAGCAGTTCTTC
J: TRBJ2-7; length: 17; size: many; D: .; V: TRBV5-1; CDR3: CASSGRDESSPPYEQYF; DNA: TGCGCCAGCAGCGGCCGGGACGAATCCTCGCCCCCCTACGAGCAGTACTTC
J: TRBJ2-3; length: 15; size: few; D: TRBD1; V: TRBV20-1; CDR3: CSARGLTGFTDTQYF; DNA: TGCAGTGCTAGAGGGCTGACAGGGTTCACAGATACGCAGTATTTT
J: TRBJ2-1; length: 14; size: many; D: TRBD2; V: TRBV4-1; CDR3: CASSQAGLADEQFF; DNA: TGCGCCAGCAGCCAGGCGGGACTAGCGGATGAGCAGTTCTTC
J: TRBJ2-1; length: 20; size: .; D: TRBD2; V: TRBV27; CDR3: CASSLVPSASGRGVYNEQFF; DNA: TGTGCCAGCAGTTTAGTACCGTCGGCTAGCGGGAGAGGAGTATACAATGAGCAGTTCTTC
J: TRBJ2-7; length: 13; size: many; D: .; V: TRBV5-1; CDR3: CASSWSSPYEQYF; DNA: TGCGCCAGCAGCTGGTCTTCTCCCTACGAGCAGTACTTC
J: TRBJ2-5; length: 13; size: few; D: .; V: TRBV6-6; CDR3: CASSWQVTETQYF; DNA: TGTGCCAGCAGTTGGCAGGTAACAGAGACCCAGTACTTC
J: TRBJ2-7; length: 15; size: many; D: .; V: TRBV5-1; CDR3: CASSLRATEDYEQYF; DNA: TGCGCCAGCAGCCTGAGGGCGACGGAGGACTACGAGCAGTACTTC
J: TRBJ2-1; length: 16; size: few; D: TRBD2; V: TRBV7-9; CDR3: CASSPVGLAGDNEQFF; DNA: TGTGCCAGCAGCCCGGTTGGACTAGCGGGAGACAATGAGCAGTTCTTC
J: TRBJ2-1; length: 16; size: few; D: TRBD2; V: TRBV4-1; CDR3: CASSQEASGAYNEQFF; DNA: TGCGCCAGCAGCCAAGAGGCTAGCGGGGCCTACAATGAGCAGTTCTTC
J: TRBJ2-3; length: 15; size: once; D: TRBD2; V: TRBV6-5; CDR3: CASSYPASGADTQYF; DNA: TGTGCCAGCAGTTACCCGGCTAGCGGGGCAGATACGCAGTATTTT
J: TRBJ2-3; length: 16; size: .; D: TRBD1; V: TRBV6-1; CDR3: CASSPRTGSFTDTQYF; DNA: TGTGCCAGCAGTCCTCGGACAGGTTCCTTCACAGATACGCAGTATTTT
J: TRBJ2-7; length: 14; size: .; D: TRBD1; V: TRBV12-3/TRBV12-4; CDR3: CASSPWTGVGEQYF; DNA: TGTGCCAGCAGTCCATGGACAGGGGTAGGCGAGCAGTACTTC
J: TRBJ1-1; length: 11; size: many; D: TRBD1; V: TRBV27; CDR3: CASVTGGTAFF; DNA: TGTGCCAGCGTTACAGGGGGCACGGCTTTCTTT
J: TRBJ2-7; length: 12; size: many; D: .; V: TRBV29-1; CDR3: CSVEDLREGQYF; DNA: TGCAGCGTTGAAGATCTGCGAGAAGGGCAGTACTTC
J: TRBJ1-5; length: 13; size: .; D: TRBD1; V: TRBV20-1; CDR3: CSAWDRGPQPQHF; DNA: TGCAGTGCATGGGACAGGGGGCCACAGCCCCAGCATTTT
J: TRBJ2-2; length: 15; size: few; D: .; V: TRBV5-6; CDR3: CASSSSDLFTGELFF; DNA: TGTGCCAGCAGCTCGTCAGACTTGTTCACCGGGGAGCTGTTTTTT
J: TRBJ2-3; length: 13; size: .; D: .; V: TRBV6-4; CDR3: CASSNSPGKILYF; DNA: TGTGCCAGCAGTAACTCTCCGGGAAAAATTCTGTATTTT